This T cell receptor (beta chain) was sequenced in a study of early T cells in non-severe SARS-CoV-2 infection. The germline V and J ends were trimmed by 7 bases and 8 bases, with 17 bases remaining between them. The CDR3 runs to 14 residues. Researchers tagged individual cDNA molecules with unique molecular identifiers. TCRdb re-called the 5' RACE reads with MiXCR, one entry per CDR3 protein. This repertoire shows fewer than 80,000 distinct CDR3 sequences, about 4.9% found once; its top ten account for roughly 3.7%. This clonotype was seen many times. The sequenced sample was whole blood, obtained at baseline. The chain links TRBV12-3 or TRBV12-4 to TRBJ1-4; no firm D call. This TCR was sampled from an adult who was a healthcare worker with PCR-confirmed SARS-CoV-2 infection or an uninfected control (not recorded which). The donor label of this sample is uncertain. This CDR3 reads CASKRAGAEEKLFF. In DNA form, the CDR3 reads TGTGCCAGCAAGCGGGCGGGCGCTGAGGAAAAACTGTTTTTT.